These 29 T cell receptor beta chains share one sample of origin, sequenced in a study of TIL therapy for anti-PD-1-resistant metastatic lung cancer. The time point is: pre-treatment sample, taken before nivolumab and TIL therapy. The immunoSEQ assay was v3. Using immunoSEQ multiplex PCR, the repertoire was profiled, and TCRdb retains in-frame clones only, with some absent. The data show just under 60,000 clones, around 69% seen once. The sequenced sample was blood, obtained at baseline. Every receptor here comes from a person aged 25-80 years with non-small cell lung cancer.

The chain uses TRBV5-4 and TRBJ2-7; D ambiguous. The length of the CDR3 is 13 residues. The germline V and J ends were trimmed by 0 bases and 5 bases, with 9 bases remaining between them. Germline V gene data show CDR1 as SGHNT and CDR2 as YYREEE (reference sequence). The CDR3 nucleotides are TGTGCCAGCAGCTTGGCGTCGGGCCACGAGCAGTACTTC. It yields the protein CASSLASGHEQYF.

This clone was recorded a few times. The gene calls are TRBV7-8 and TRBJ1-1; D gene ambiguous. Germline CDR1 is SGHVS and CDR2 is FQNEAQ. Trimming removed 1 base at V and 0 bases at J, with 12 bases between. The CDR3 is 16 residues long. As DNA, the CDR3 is TGTGCCAGCAGCTTAGAGCCTCCAGAAATGAACACTGAAGCTTTCTTT. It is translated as CASSLEPPEMNTEAFF. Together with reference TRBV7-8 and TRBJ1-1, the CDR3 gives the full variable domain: GAGVSQSPRYKVAKRGQDVALRCDPISGHVSLFWYQQALGQGPEFLTYFQNEAQLDKSGLPSDRFFAERPEGSVSTLKIQRTQQEDSAVYLCASSLEPPEMNTEAFFGQGTRLTVV.

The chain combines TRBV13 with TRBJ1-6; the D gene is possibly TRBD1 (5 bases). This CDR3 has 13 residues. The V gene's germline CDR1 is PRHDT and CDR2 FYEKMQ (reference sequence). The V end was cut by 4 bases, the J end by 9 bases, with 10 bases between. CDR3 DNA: TGTGCCAGCAGCTCTGGAGGGGCTTCACCCCTCCACTTT. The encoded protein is CASSSGGASPLHF.

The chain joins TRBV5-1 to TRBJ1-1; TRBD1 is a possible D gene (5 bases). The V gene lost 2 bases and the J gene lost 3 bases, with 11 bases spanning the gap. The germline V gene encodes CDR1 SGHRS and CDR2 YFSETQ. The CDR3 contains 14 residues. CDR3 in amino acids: CASSLGQGYTEAFF. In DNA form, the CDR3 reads TGCGCCAGCAGCTTAGGGCAGGGATACACTGAAGCTTTCTTT.

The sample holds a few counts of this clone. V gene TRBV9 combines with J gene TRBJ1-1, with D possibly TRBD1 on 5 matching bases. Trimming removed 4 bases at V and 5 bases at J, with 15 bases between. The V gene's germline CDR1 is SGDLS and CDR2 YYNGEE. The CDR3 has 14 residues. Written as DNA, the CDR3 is TGTGCCAGCAGCACTGAGGCGGGGGGAACTGAAGCTTTCTTT. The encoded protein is CASSTEAGGTEAFF.

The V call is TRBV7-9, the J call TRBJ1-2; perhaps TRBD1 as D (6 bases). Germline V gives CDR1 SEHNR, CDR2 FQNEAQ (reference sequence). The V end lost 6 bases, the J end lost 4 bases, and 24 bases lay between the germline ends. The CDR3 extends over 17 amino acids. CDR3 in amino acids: CASSPRGGSVGPYGYTF. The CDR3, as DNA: TGTGCCAGCAGTCCCCGAGGGGGAAGCGTGGGGCCCTATGGCTACACCTTC.

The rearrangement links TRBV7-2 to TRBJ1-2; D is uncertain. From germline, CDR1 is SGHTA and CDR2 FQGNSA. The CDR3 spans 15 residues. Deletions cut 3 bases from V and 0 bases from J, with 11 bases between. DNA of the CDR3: TGTGCCAGCAGCTTTTCATTGGTAGCTAACTATGGCTACACCTTC. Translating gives CASSFSLVANYGYTF.

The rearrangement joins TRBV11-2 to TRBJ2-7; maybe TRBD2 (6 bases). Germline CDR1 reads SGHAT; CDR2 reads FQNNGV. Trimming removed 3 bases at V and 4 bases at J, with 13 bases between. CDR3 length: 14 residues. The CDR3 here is CASSLAGIRYEQYF. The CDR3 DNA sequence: TGTGCCAGCAGCTTGGCGGGGATTCGGTACGAGCAGTACTTC.

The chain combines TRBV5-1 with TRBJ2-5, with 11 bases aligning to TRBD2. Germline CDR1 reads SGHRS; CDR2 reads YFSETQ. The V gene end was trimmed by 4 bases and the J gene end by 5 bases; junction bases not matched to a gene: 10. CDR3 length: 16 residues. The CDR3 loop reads CASSPDSGGERETQYF. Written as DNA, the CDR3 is TGCGCCAGCAGCCCCGATAGCGGGGGGGAGCGGGAGACCCAGTACTTC.

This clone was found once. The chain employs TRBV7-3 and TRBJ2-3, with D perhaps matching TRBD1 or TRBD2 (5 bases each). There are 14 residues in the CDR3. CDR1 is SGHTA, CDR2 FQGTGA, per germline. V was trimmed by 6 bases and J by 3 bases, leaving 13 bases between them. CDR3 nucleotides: TGTGCCAGCAGTTCCGGGACGGGAACAGATACGCAGTATTTT. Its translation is CASSSGTGTDTQYF.

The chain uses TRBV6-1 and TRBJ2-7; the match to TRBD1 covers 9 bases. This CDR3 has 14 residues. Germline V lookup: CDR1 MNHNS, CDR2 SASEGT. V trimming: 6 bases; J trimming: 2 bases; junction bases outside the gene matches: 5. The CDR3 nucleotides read TGTGCCAGCAGCGCCGGGACAGGGCCCTACGAGCAGTACTTC. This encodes CASSAGTGPYEQYF.

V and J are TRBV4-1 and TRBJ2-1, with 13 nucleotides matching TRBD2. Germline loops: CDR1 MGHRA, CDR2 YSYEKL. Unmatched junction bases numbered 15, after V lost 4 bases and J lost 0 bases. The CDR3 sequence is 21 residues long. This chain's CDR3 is CASSPLAGTSGDELSYNEQFF. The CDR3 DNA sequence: TGCGCCAGCAGCCCCTTGGCCGGGACTAGCGGGGACGAGCTCTCCTACAATGAGCAGTTCTTC.

In nucleotides, the CDR3 is TGTGCCAGCAGCTCTAAATACTCCCGCGCCACCTTC. Its translation is CASSSKYSRATF. The genes are TRBV7-2 and TRBJ1-2; D remains unclear. This CDR3 region has 12 residues. V was cut by 4 bases and J by 13 bases, with 16 bases left in between. Germline V gene lookup returns CDR1 SGHTA and CDR2 FQGNSA.

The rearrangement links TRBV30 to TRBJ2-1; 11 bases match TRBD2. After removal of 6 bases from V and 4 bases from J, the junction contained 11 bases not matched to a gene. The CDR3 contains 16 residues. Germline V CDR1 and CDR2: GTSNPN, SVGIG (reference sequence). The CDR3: CACIISSGGIYNEQFF. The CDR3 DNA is TGTGCCTGCATCATCTCTAGCGGGGGGATATACAATGAGCAGTTCTTC. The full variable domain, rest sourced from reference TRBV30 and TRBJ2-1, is SQTIHQWPATLVQPVGSPLSLECTVEGTSNPNLYWYRQAAGRGLQLLFYSVGIGQISSEVPQNLSASRPQDRQFILSSKKLLLSDSGFYLCACIISSGGIYNEQFFGPGTRLTVL.

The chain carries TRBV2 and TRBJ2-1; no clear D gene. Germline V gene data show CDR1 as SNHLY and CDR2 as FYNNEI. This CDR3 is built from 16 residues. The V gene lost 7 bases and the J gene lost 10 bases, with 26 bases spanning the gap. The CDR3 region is CASIPPDRSLKREQFF. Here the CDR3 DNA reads TGTGCCAGCATCCCACCAGACCGAAGCCTAAAACGGGAGCAGTTCTTC. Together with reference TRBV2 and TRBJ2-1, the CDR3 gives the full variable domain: EPEVTQTPSHQVTQMGQEVILRCVPISNHLYFYWYRQILGQKVEFLVSFYNNEISEKSEIFDDQFSVERPDGSNFTLKIRSTKLEDSAMYFCASIPPDRSLKREQFFGPGTRLTVL.

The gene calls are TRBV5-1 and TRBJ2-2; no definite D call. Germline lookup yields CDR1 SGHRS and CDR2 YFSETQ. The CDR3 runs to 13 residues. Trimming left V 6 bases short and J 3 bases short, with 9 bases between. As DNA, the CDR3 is TGCGCCAGCAAGTTCGCGGACACCGGGGAGCTGTTTTTT. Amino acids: CASKFADTGELFF.

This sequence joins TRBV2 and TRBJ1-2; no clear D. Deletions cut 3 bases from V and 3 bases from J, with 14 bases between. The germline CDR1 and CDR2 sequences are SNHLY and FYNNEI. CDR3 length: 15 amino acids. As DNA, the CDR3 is TGTGCCAGCAGTGACAGCCGCGACCTTTACTATGGCTACACCTTC. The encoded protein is CASSDSRDLYYGYTF.

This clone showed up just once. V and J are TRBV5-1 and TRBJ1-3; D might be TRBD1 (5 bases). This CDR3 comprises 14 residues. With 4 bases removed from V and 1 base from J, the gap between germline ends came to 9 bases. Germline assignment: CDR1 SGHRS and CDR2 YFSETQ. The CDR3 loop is CASSLGESGNTIYF. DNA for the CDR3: TGCGCCAGCAGCCTGGGGGAGTCTGGAAACACCATATATTTT. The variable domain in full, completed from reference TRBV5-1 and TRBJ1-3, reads KAGVTQTPRYLIKTRGQQVTLSCSPISGHRSVSWYQQTPGQGLQFLFEYFSETQRNKGNFPGRFSGRQFSNSRSEMNVSTLELGDSALYLCASSLGESGNTIYFGEGSWLTVV.

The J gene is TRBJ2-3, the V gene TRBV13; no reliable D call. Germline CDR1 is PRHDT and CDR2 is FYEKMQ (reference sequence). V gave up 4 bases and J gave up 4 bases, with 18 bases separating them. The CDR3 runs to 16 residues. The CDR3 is CASSSGSVPTPDTQYF. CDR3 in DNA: TGTGCCAGCAGCTCTGGGTCCGTTCCCACCCCAGATACGCAGTATTTT.

The CDR3 bases are TGTGCCAGCAGTGCCACCCGGAACACTGAAGCTTTCTTT. Residues: CASSATRNTEAFF. The V call is TRBV6-4, the J call TRBJ1-1, with no clear D. The CDR3 is 13 amino acids. The germline CDR1 and CDR2 sequences are MRHNA and SNTAGT. Trimming cost V 4 bases and J 1 base, with 7 bases left between them.

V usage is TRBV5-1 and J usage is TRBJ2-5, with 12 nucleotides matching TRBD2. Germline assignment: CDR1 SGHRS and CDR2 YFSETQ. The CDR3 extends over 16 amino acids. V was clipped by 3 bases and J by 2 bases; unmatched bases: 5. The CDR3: CASSYLAGGLQETQYF. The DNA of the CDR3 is TGCGCCAGCAGCTACCTAGCGGGGGGGCTACAAGAGACCCAGTACTTC.

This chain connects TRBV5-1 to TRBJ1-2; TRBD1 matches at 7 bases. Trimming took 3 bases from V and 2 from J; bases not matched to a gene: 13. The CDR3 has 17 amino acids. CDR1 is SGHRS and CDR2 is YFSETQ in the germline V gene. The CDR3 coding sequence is TGCGCCAGCAGCTCGGGACAGACAACCCTTTTGAACTATGGCTACACCTTC. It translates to CASSSGQTTLLNYGYTF.

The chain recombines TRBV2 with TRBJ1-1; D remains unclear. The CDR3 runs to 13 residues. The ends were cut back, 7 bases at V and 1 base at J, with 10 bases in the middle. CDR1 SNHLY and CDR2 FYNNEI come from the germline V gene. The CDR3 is CASTLTPNTEAFF. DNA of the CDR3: TGTGCCAGCACCCTAACCCCGAACACTGAAGCTTTCTTT.

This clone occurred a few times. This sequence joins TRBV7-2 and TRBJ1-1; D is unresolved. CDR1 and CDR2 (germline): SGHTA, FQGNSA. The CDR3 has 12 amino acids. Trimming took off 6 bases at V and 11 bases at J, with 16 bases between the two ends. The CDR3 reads CASSPRRAAAFF. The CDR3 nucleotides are TGTGCCAGCAGTCCAAGGAGGGCGGCGGCTTTCTTT.

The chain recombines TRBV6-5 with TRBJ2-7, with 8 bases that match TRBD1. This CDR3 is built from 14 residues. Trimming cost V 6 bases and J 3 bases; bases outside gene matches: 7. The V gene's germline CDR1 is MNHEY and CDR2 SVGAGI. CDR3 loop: CASRRWTGIYEQYF. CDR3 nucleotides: TGTGCCAGCAGACGCTGGACAGGGATCTACGAGCAGTACTTC.

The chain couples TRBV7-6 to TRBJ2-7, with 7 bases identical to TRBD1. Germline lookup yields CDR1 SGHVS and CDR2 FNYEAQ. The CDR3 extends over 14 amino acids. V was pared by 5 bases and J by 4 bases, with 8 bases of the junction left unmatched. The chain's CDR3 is CASSPGYRGYEQYF. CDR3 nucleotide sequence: TGTGCCAGCAGCCCCGGGTACAGGGGATACGAGCAGTACTTC.

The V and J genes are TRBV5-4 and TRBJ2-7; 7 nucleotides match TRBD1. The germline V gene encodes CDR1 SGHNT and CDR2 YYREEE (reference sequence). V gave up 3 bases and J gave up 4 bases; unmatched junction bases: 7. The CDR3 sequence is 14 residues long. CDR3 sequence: CASSSGQEWYEQYF. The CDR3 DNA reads TGTGCCAGCAGCTCAGGACAGGAGTGGTACGAGCAGTACTTC.

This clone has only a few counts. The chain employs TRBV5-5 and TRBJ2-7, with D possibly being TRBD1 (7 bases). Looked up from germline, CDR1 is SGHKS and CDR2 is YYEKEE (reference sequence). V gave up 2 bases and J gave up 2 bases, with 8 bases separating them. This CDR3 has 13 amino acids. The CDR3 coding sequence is TGTGCCAGCAGCTTCAGGGGGGCCTACGAGCAGTACTTC. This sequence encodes CASSFRGAYEQYF.

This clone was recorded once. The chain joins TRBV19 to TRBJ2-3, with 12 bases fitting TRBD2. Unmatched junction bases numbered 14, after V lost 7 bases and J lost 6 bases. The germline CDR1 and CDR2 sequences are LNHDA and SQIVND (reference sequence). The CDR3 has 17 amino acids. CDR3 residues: CASKRTSGVEASDTQYF. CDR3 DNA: TGTGCCAGTAAAAGGACTAGCGGGGTGGAGGCTTCTGATACGCAGTATTTT.